Each of the 28 T cell receptor beta chains below was sequenced from the same sample in a study of PD-1 blockade in classical Hodgkin lymphoma. Method: immunoSEQ multiplex PCR; TCRdb's copy keeps in-frame clones and lacks some. The sample shows over 35,000 clones, over 70% of them seen only once. Every patient relapsed after autologous stem cell transplantation, and brentuximab vedotin exposure varied. The sample in question was peripheral blood mononuclear cells (PBMCs), obtained at baseline. The receptors here all came from a human donor with classical Hodgkin lymphoma.

Details on this clone: The junction shows a germline mismatch at one end, possibly a read error. V is TRBV7-7 and J is TRBJ2-1; tentative D call: TRBD2 (5 bases). CDR3 length: 13 residues. Germline loops: CDR1 SSHAT, CDR2 FNYEAQ (reference sequence). CDR3 protein: CASSLARDSEQFF. The CDR3 nucleotides read TGTGCTAGCAGCTTAGCCCGGGATAGCGAGCAGTTCTTC.

This chain joins TRBV18 and TRBJ2-4, with D perhaps given as TRBD1 or TRBD2 (5 bases each). V dropped 0 bases and J dropped 3 bases, with 15 bases sitting between them. The germline CDR1 and CDR2 sequences are KGHSH and LQKENI. There are 17 residues in the CDR3. The CDR3 spells CASSPPREGDNKNIQYF. The CDR3 DNA reads TGTGCCAGCTCACCACCGAGGGAAGGGGATAACAAAAACATTCAGTACTTC. Variable domain in full (rest from reference TRBV18 and TRBJ2-4): NAGVMQNPRHLVRRRGQEARLRCSPMKGHSHVYWYRQLPEEGLKFMVYLQKENIIDESGMPKERFSAEFPKEGPSILRIQQVVRGDSAAYFCASSPPREGDNKNIQYFGAGTRLSVL.

The CDR3 here is CASSNRDRGYTF. CDR3 nucleotide sequence: TGTGCCAGTAGTAACCGGGACAGGGGCTACACCTTC. J is TRBJ1-2 and V is TRBV19; 8 bases agree with TRBD1. The CDR3 loop spans 12 amino acids. V shed 4 bases, J shed 8 bases, and the junction held 3 bases outside the gene matches. The germline V gene has CDR1 LNHDA and CDR2 SQIVND (reference sequence). Full variable domain (outside the CDR3, taken from reference TRBV19 and TRBJ1-2): DGGITQSPKYLFRKEGQNVTLSCEQNLNHDAMYWYRQDPGQGLRLIYYSQIVNDFQKGDIAEGYSVSREKKESFPLTVTSAQKNPTAFYLCASSNRDRGYTFGSGTRLTVV.

The DNA of the CDR3 is TGTGCCAGCAGTGACCGGGACAGGGGCCTAAATGAAAAACTGTTTTTT. Its protein product is CASSDRDRGLNEKLFF. This sequence joins TRBV25-1 and TRBJ1-4, with 10 bases that match TRBD1. Germline V gene data show CDR1 as MGHDK and CDR2 as SYGVNS. The CDR3 consists of 16 residues. V was pared by 3 bases and J by 5 bases, with 6 bases of the junction left unmatched.

The chain uses TRBV6-5 and TRBJ2-2; D might be TRBD1 (6 bases). The CDR3 runs to 14 residues. CDR1 is MNHEY, CDR2 SVGAGI, per germline. V was shortened by 7 bases and J by 6 bases, with 15 bases between the two germline ends. CDR3 DNA sequence: TGTGCCAGCAAAACGACAGGAGGTGCCGGGGAGCTGTTTTTT. Amino acid sequence: CASKTTGGAGELFF.

The chain employs TRBV19 and TRBJ2-5; TRBD1 matches at 9 bases. With the DNA end fitting TRBJ2-7 better, the J assignment may be wrong. Per germline, CDR1 LNHDA and CDR2 SQIVND (reference sequence). The CDR3 extends over 15 amino acids. The CDR3 sequence is CASSTPGQGIYEQYF. In DNA, the CDR3 is TGTGCCAGTAGTACTCCGGGACAGGGCATCTACGAGCAGTACTTC.

In the case of this clone: One end of the junction varies from germline; a read error may be responsible. The CDR3 sequence: CASSRGQGNNEQFF. The CDR3 DNA sequence: TGTGCTAGCAGCCGGGGACAGGGGAACAATGAGCAGTTCTTC. The gene calls are TRBV7-7 and TRBJ2-1, with 10 nucleotides matching TRBD1. The V gene's germline CDR1 is SSHAT and CDR2 FNYEAQ (reference sequence). The CDR3 extends over 14 amino acids.

This sequence joins TRBV6-6 and TRBJ2-5; D possibly corresponds to TRBD2 (6 bases). The length of the CDR3 is 15 residues. V shed 2 bases and J shed 2 bases, with 12 bases lying between them. Germline CDR1 reads MNHNY; CDR2 reads SVGAGI (reference sequence). The CDR3 DNA follows: TGTGCCAGCAGTTACACTACCGGGGGACAAGAGACCCAGTACTTC. It yields the protein CASSYTTGGQETQYF.

The J gene is TRBJ1-4, the V gene TRBV6-1; D possibly corresponds to TRBD1 (5 bases). Germline V lookup: CDR1 MNHNS, CDR2 SASEGT. The CDR3 runs 13 residues. The ends were cut back, 4 bases at V and 6 bases at J, with 9 bases in the middle. DNA for the CDR3: TGTGCCAGCAGTGTGGACAAGGATGAAAAACTGTTTTTT. This codes for CASSVDKDEKLFF.

J is TRBJ2-3 and V is TRBV7-2; D not resolved. CDR3 size: 15 residues. Trimming shortened V by 1 base and J by 3 bases, and 11 bases separated the two germline ends. Per the germline V gene, CDR1 is SGHTA and CDR2 is FQGNSA. The CDR3: CASSLVWSRTDTQYF. CDR3 sequence (DNA): TGTGCCAGCAGCTTAGTCTGGTCTAGAACAGATACGCAGTATTTT. Filled out from reference TRBV7-2 and TRBJ2-3, the complete variable domain reads GAGVSQSPSNKVTEKGKDVELRCDPISGHTALYWYRQSLGQGLEFLIYFQGNSAPDKSGLPSDRFSAERTGGSVSTLTIQRTQQEDSAVYLCASSLVWSRTDTQYFGPGTRLTVL.

V usage is TRBV19 and J usage is TRBJ2-2, with 9 bases identical to TRBD1. This CDR3 contains 16 residues. Trimming took 5 bases from V and 3 from J; bases not matched to a gene: 7. Looked up from germline, CDR1 is LNHDA and CDR2 is SQIVND (reference sequence). DNA for the CDR3: TGTGCCAGTAGTTACCAACAGGGGGCGGACACCGGGGAGCTGTTTTTT. It specifies CASSYQQGADTGELFF.

The V gene is TRBV5-1, the J gene TRBJ1-3; 9 nucleotides align to TRBD1. The germline V gene encodes CDR1 SGHRS and CDR2 YFSETQ. The trim removed 3 bases at V and 0 bases at J, leaving 13 bases unmatched. The CDR3 length is 19 residues. The CDR3 region is CASSSGQGSPGTSGNTIYF. DNA for the CDR3: TGCGCCAGCAGCTCTGGACAGGGGTCCCCCGGAACCTCTGGAAACACCATATATTTT.

This sequence joins TRBV28 and TRBJ1-4, with TRBD1 identical over 7 bases. After removal of 3 bases from V and 4 bases from J, the junction contained 2 bases not matched to a gene. Germline V gene sequence: CDR1 MDHEN, CDR2 SYDVKM. This CDR3 has 14 residues. The CDR3 reads CASSLGDSNEKLFF. The CDR3 bases are TGTGCCAGCAGTTTGGGGGACAGTAATGAAAAACTGTTTTTT.

The chain couples TRBV7-8 to TRBJ1-1, with no clear D. V was clipped by 3 bases and J by 5 bases, with 7 bases between them. CDR1 is SGHVS and CDR2 is FQNEAQ in the germline V gene. The CDR3 totals 12 residues. This chain's CDR3 is CASSLVATEAFF. CDR3 bases: TGTGCCAGCAGCTTGGTAGCGACTGAAGCTTTCTTT.

The chain carries TRBV5-4 and TRBJ2-5; TRBD2 aligns across 9 bases. V was clipped by 6 bases and J by 3 bases; unmatched bases: 9. The CDR3 length is 15 residues. CDR1 and CDR2 (germline): SGHNT, YYREEE (reference sequence). The DNA of the CDR3 is TGTGCCAGCAACAGAGCGGGGGGCATGGAAGAGACCCAGTACTTC. It specifies CASNRAGGMEETQYF.

The CDR3 spells CASSIQETQYF. For the CDR3, the DNA is TGTGCCAGCTCAATACAAGAGACCCAGTACTTC. The chain links TRBV18 to TRBJ2-5; no clear D gene. This CDR3 is 11 amino acids long. V lost 5 bases, J lost 2 bases, and 3 bases lay in between. From germline, CDR1 is KGHSH and CDR2 LQKENI.

This clone has just one count. This rearrangement joins TRBV10-3 to TRBJ2-7; D remains unclear. This CDR3 region has 14 residues. The germline gives CDR1 ENHRY, CDR2 SYGVKD. Trimming left V 3 bases short and J 1 base short, with 10 bases between. CDR3: CAISDQEESYEQYF. Written as DNA, the CDR3 is TGTGCCATCAGTGACCAAGAGGAGTCCTACGAGCAGTACTTC.

This CDR3 reads CASSLGRTSTLNEQFF. CDR3 DNA sequence: TGTGCCAGCAGCTTAGGGAGGACTAGTACCCTCAATGAGCAGTTCTTC. This sequence joins TRBV7-2 and TRBJ2-1; 7 bases line up with TRBD2. The CDR3 is made up of 16 amino acids. Germline V gene data show CDR1 as SGHTA and CDR2 as FQGNSA. V lost 1 base to trimming and J lost 6 bases; unmatched junction nucleotides: 9.

CDR3 in amino acids: CASSSVGQGADTQYF. CDR3 in DNA: TGTGCCAGCAGCTCAGTGGGACAGGGGGCGGATACGCAGTATTTT. This chain links TRBV7-2 with TRBJ2-3, with 12 bases lining up with TRBD1. V lost 4 bases, J lost 6 bases, and 5 bases stayed unmatched. Looked up from germline, CDR1 is SGHTA and CDR2 is FQGNSA. The CDR3 covers 15 residues.

This clone has just a few counts. The chain combines TRBV19 with TRBJ1-2; perhaps TRBD1 as D (6 bases). Trimming left V 3 bases short and J 4 bases short, with 9 bases between. The CDR3 extends over 13 amino acids. Germline CDR1 LNHDA, CDR2 SQIVND (reference sequence). The CDR3 region is CASSMNRAYGYTF. The CDR3, as DNA: TGTGCCAGTAGTATGAACAGGGCCTATGGCTACACCTTC. Drawing the rest from reference TRBV19 and TRBJ1-2, the complete variable domain is DGGITQSPKYLFRKEGQNVTLSCEQNLNHDAMYWYRQDPGQGLRLIYYSQIVNDFQKGDIAEGYSVSREKKESFPLTVTSAQKNPTAFYLCASSMNRAYGYTFGSGTRLTVV.

This chain links TRBV11-1 with TRBJ2-1, with a possible D match to TRBD2 (6 bases). Trimming shortened V by 6 bases and J by 0 bases, and 12 bases separated the two germline ends. CDR3 length: 15 amino acids. The germline CDR1 and CDR2 sequences are SGHAT and FQDESV (reference sequence). This CDR3 reads CASSLWGDSYNEQFF. As DNA, the CDR3 is TGTGCCAGCAGTTTGTGGGGGGACTCCTACAATGAGCAGTTCTTC.

The chain combines TRBV5-4 with TRBJ1-1, with 8 bases matching TRBD1. The CDR3 runs 15 residues. CDR1 and CDR2 from the germline V gene are SGHNT and YYREEE (reference sequence). V shed 4 bases and J 4 bases; nucleotides not matched to a gene: 9. The CDR3 DNA reads as TGTGCCAGCAGCCGCGGACAGGGTTTAGGCACTGAAGCTTTCTTT. Translated: CASSRGQGLGTEAFF.

This clone was seen once. The V and J genes are TRBV6-1 and TRBJ2-2; no firm D call. The CDR3 runs to 13 residues. Germline V gene lookup returns CDR1 MNHNS and CDR2 SASEGT. Deletions cut 0 bases from V and 4 bases from J, with 3 bases between. The CDR3 nucleotides read TGTGCCAGCAGTGAAGCGCGCACCGGGGAGCTGTTTTTT. Translation gives CASSEARTGELFF.

The chain joins TRBV10-3 to TRBJ1-5, with 7 positions matching TRBD1. This CDR3 is built from 15 residues. Trimming removed 6 bases from V and 6 bases from J; junction bases left unmatched: 11. The V gene's germline CDR1 is ENHRY and CDR2 SYGVKD. This CDR3 is CAISREDRESQPQHF. The CDR3 nucleotides are TGTGCCATCAGCAGGGAAGACAGGGAATCTCAGCCCCAGCATTTT.

V is TRBV19 and J is TRBJ2-7, with TRBD1 matching 9 bases. The CDR3 is made up of 16 amino acids. The ends lost 4 bases at V and 2 bases at J; junction bases unmatched: 9. Germline-derived CDR1 and CDR2 are LNHDA and SQIVND (reference sequence). The CDR3 loop is CASSSLQGTGTYEQYF. The CDR3 nucleotides read TGTGCCAGTAGTAGCCTCCAAGGGACAGGGACCTACGAGCAGTACTTC.

The J gene is TRBJ2-5, the V gene TRBV7-2, with D maybe TRBD1 (7 bases). With 1 base removed from V and 2 bases from J, the gap between germline ends came to 14 bases. Per the germline V gene, CDR1 is SGHTA and CDR2 is FQGNSA. The length of the CDR3 is 16 residues. The CDR3 region has the DNA TGTGCCAGCAGCTTAGTCTGGGCAGGGGGGCAAGAGACCCAGTACTTC. Translated: CASSLVWAGGQETQYF.

This clone was observed once. The J gene is TRBJ1-2, the V gene TRBV27; D gene unclear. Trimming took 6 bases from V and 5 from J, leaving 19 bases between them. This CDR3 contains 15 residues. The V gene's germline CDR1 is MNHEY and CDR2 SMNVEV (reference sequence). This CDR3 reads CASSSIGQVGYGYTF. DNA for the CDR3: TGTGCCAGCAGCAGTATAGGGCAGGTTGGATATGGCTACACCTTC.

The chain couples TRBV18 to TRBJ1-1; D is possibly TRBD1 (6 bases). The CDR3 length is 13 residues. Germline lookup yields CDR1 KGHSH and CDR2 LQKENI. V shed 7 bases and J shed 1 base, with 10 bases lying between them. As DNA, the CDR3 is TGTGCCAGCTTCCTGGACAGGAACACTGAAGCTTTCTTT. Translating gives CASFLDRNTEAFF.